Below, 28 T cell receptor beta chains from the same sample are listed, as sequenced in a study of blood T cells in healthy people across ages. The use of a sample-barcoded 5' primer and a J-beta primer mix characterized a second PCR of about 7 to 12 cycles. One entry per CDR3 protein results from TCRdb running MiXCR on the 5' RACE reads. The sample records hundreds of thousands of distinct CDR3 sequences, 27% being singletons. The sample consisted of blood. Receptors originate from an older woman in good health.

The chain has TRBV15 and TRBJ2-5; unclear D gene. CDR3 length equals 17 residues. The germline CDR1 and CDR2 sequences are LNHNV and YYDKDF (reference sequence). With 8 bases removed from V and 1 base from J, the gap between germline ends came to 23 bases. In DNA, the CDR3 is TGTGCCACCGGCCAACTTACAAAGCGTGGGCCCCAAGAGACCCAGTACTTC. It codes for CATGQLTKRGPQETQYF. The full variable domain, its missing parts supplied by reference TRBV15 and TRBJ2-5, is DAMVIQNPRYQVTQFGKPVTLSCSQTLNHNVMYWYQQKSSQAPKLLFHYYDKDFNNEADTPDNFQSRRPNTSFCFLDIRSPGLGDTAMYLCATGQLTKRGPQETQYFGPGTRLLVL.

This clonotype came up a few times. The rearrangement links TRBV20-1 to TRBJ2-7; TRBD2 matches at 7 bases. CDR1 is DFQATT, CDR2 SNEGSKA, per germline (reference sequence). The CDR3 extends over 14 amino acids. The ends lost 7 bases at V and 3 bases at J; junction bases unmatched: 12. The CDR3 DNA sequence: TGCAGTGTCCAACTAGCGAGGGGCGACTACGAGCAGTACTTC. Amino acids: CSVQLARGDYEQYF.

This clonotype occurred a few times. This chain uses TRBV25-1 with TRBJ2-1; 7 nucleotides line up with TRBD2. Germline CDR1 MGHDK, CDR2 SYGVNS. Unmatched junction bases numbered 6, after V lost 3 bases and J lost 7 bases. The CDR3 has 14 amino acids. CDR3 in DNA: TGTGCCAGCAGTGATGGGAGGGCCAGGAATGAGCAGTTCTTC. Amino acid sequence: CASSDGRARNEQFF.

The rearrangement uses TRBV7-9 and TRBJ1-1; no clear D gene. The CDR3 extends over 15 amino acids. Trimming removed 0 bases from V and 4 bases from J, with 12 bases in between. Germline-derived CDR1 and CDR2 are SEHNR and FQNEAQ (reference sequence). In nucleotides, the CDR3 is TGTGCCAGCAGCTTAGCGGGGTCTTTTTCCACTGAAGCTTTCTTT. It is translated as CASSLAGSFSTEAFF.

The table lists this clonotype with a few counts. The chain has TRBV28 and TRBJ1-4; D is ambiguous. Germline V lookup: CDR1 MDHEN, CDR2 SYDVKM. The CDR3 spans 12 residues. Deletions cut 8 bases from V and 6 bases from J, with 10 bases between. Here the CDR3 DNA reads TGTGCCAGCCGGGATGTGCATGAAAAACTGTTTTTT. Protein: CASRDVHEKLFF.

As concerns this clonotype: Sequence at one end of the junction differs from germline and may be a read error. The chain links TRBV20-1 to TRBJ2-5; D may correspond to TRBD1 or TRBD2 (6 bases each). The tail of the sequence fits TRBJ2-1 better, so the J call may be wrong. Germline values: CDR1 DFQATT, CDR2 SNEGSKA (reference sequence). This CDR3 has 15 amino acids. The DNA for the CDR3 is TGCAGTGCGCCGTCAGGGGCGGGATGGATTAATGGGCAGTTCTTC. It specifies CSAPSGAGWINGQFF.

This clonotype was counted only a few times. The chain employs TRBV6-6 and TRBJ1-4; D might be TRBD1 (5 bases). Germline assignment: CDR1 MNHNY and CDR2 SVGAGI (reference sequence). Deletions cut 2 bases from V and 12 bases from J, with 16 bases between. This CDR3 is 14 amino acids long. The DNA of the CDR3 is TGTGCCAGCAGTTACGGACATAATGGCGAGGAACTGTTTTTT. Translating gives CASSYGHNGEELFF.

The DNA of the CDR3 is TGTGCCAGCAGCAAAGAGGATTGCGGGAGGGTCCTCGGGGAGCTGTTTTTT. Translated, it gives CASSKEDCGRVLGELFF. V and J are TRBV21-1 and TRBJ2-2; the table's D call TRBD2 went unverified against the DNA. TRBV21-1 is described as a pseudogene. The CDR3 is 17 amino acids.

This clonotype was counted many times. The rearrangement joins TRBV7-2 to TRBJ1-2; D is ambiguous. CDR3 length: 14 amino acids. Between the trimmed V and J ends, which lost 5 bases and 1 base, there was a span of 11 bases. Germline CDR1 and CDR2: SGHTA and FQGNSA. The CDR3 protein is CASSRSSLNYGYTF. In DNA form, the CDR3 reads TGTGCCAGCAGCCGGTCGAGCCTTAACTATGGCTACACCTTC.

This clonotype was seen many times. The chain combines TRBV20-1 with TRBJ1-1; TRBD1 might be the D (5 bases). The CDR3 runs 13 residues. CDR1 and CDR2 (germline): DFQATT, SNEGSKA (reference sequence). Deletions cut 6 bases from V and 3 bases from J, with 14 bases between. The CDR3 coding sequence is TGCAGTGCCCCGGGACTTGGGGACACTGAAGCTTTCTTT. Its protein is CSAPGLGDTEAFF.

With respect to this clonotype: Its ends do not fully match the called genes, so a read error is possible. The chain uses TRBV12-3 or TRBV12-4 and TRBJ2-3; D remains unclear. There are 12 residues in the CDR3. The CDR3 DNA reads as TGCGCCAGCAGTTTTCTGCGGGATACGCAGTATTTT. Translation: CASSFLRDTQYF.

This clonotype was recorded many times. This chain uses TRBV28 with TRBJ2-1, with 10 bases that match TRBD1. The CDR3 covers 14 residues. V trimming: 5 bases; J trimming: 5 bases; junction bases outside the gene matches: 3. Germline assignment: CDR1 MDHEN and CDR2 SYDVKM. The DNA of the CDR3 is TGTGCCAGCAGTGGGGACAGGGGTGACAATGAGCAGTTCTTC. It encodes CASSGDRGDNEQFF.

The chain couples TRBV7-2 to TRBJ2-7; weak D call: TRBD1 (6 bases). V was clipped by 5 bases and J by 0 bases, with 11 bases between them. Germline-derived CDR1 and CDR2 are SGHTA and FQGNSA. This CDR3 comprises 14 residues. The chain's CDR3 is CASSGETGSYEQYF. The CDR3 region has the DNA TGTGCCAGCAGCGGAGAGACAGGCTCCTACGAGCAGTACTTC.

This clonotype was seen many times. The chain combines TRBV7-9 with TRBJ1-1; perhaps TRBD1 as D (5 bases). V was pared by 2 bases and J by 0 bases, with 16 bases between. The V gene's germline CDR1 is SEHNR and CDR2 FQNEAQ (reference sequence). CDR3 length equals 17 residues. The CDR3 sequence: CASSLSGARMMNTEAFF. For the CDR3, the DNA is TGTGCCAGCAGCTTATCCGGGGCAAGGATGATGAACACTGAAGCTTTCTTT.

The chain carries TRBV7-3 and TRBJ2-5; D perhaps matches TRBD1 (5 bases). Germline-derived CDR1 and CDR2 are SGHTA and FQGTGA. The length of the CDR3 is 14 residues. Trimming pared 5 bases from V and 4 bases from J, leaving 14 bases between. The CDR3 is CASSPQGLTETQYF. Written as DNA, the CDR3 is TGTGCCAGCAGCCCTCAGGGCCTAACAGAGACCCAGTACTTC.

This clonotype was recorded many times. The genes are TRBV10-3 and TRBJ1-4; the D gene is possibly TRBD1 (6 bases). The CDR3 spans 14 residues. V lost 4 bases and J 5 bases, leaving 11 bases between the germline ends. Germline V gene lookup returns CDR1 ENHRY and CDR2 SYGVKD. The CDR3 protein is CAISVGGLNEKLFF. In DNA form, the CDR3 reads TGTGCCATCAGTGTTGGGGGCTTGAATGAAAAACTGTTTTTT.

This clonotype was counted a few times. The chain links TRBV4-1 to TRBJ2-5; perhaps TRBD1 as D (5 bases). The DNA end lines up better with TRBJ2-7; the J call may be wrong. CDR3 size: 14 residues. Germline CDR1 MGHRA, CDR2 YSYEKL. The CDR3 protein is CASSQGPGNYEQYF. CDR3 sequence (DNA): TGCGCCAGCAGCCAAGGACCAGGGAACTACGAGCAGTACTTC.

The chain employs TRBV5-1 and TRBJ2-5; D gene unclear. The V and J ends lost 2 bases and 3 bases respectively, with 8 bases between them. The V gene's germline CDR1 is SGHRS and CDR2 YFSETQ. The CDR3 is made up of 13 amino acids. This CDR3 reads CASSFLLEETQYF. As DNA, the CDR3 is TGCGCCAGCAGCTTCTTGTTAGAAGAGACCCAGTACTTC.

The rearrangement links TRBV15 to TRBJ1-5, with a possible D match to TRBD1 (5 bases). Looked up from germline, CDR1 is LNHNV and CDR2 is YYDKDF (reference sequence). Trimming pared 0 bases from V and 8 bases from J, leaving 23 bases between. This CDR3 contains 18 residues. The CDR3 DNA is TGTGCCACCAGCAGAGATCAGTGGGGGACGGGGAAGGGAAAGCCCCAGCATTTT. As protein: CATSRDQWGTGKGKPQHF.

The chain uses TRBV6-2 or TRBV6-3 and TRBJ2-1; 11 positions agree with TRBD2. Trimming at V came to 6 bases and at J to 5 bases, leaving 9 bases not matched to a gene. The CDR3 covers 16 residues. In germline, CDR1 is MNHEY, CDR2 SVGEGT. The DNA for the CDR3 is TGTGCCAGCAGCCGTAGCGGGAGGGCCCCTCACAATGAGCAGTTCTTC. This gives the protein CASSRSGRAPHNEQFF.

The V gene is TRBV20-1, the J gene TRBJ2-5; 12 bases line up with TRBD2. Unmatched junction bases numbered 8, after V lost 4 bases and J lost 5 bases. Germline CDR1 reads DFQATT; CDR2 reads SNEGSKA (reference sequence). The CDR3 has 15 amino acids. CDR3 in DNA: TGCAGTGCTACCCTAGCGGGAGGGCCGTTGGAGACCCAGTACTTC. Encoded protein: CSATLAGGPLETQYF.

The chain combines TRBV9 with TRBJ2-3, with TRBD2 matching 9 bases. The CDR3 has 17 amino acids. V shed 0 bases, J shed 3 bases, and the junction held 8 bases outside the gene matches. Germline CDR1 SGDLS, CDR2 YYNGEE. The CDR3, as DNA: TGTGCCAGCAGCGTAGGTCGAGCGGGAGGTTCGACAGATACGCAGTATTTT. Its protein is CASSVGRAGGSTDTQYF.

The chain carries TRBV5-1 and TRBJ1-1, with 7 positions matching TRBD1. The CDR3 has 14 residues. Germline CDR1 SGHRS, CDR2 YFSETQ. V dropped 7 bases and J dropped 8; count of bases not matched to a gene: 14. This CDR3 is CASGRVQGGTEAFF. The CDR3 DNA sequence: TGCGCCAGCGGCAGAGTCCAGGGGGGCACCGAAGCTTTCTTT. Variable domain in full (rest from reference TRBV5-1 and TRBJ1-1): KAGVTQTPRYLIKTRGQQVTLSCSPISGHRSVSWYQQTPGQGLQFLFEYFSETQRNKGNFPGRFSGRQFSNSRSEMNVSTLELGDSALYLCASGRVQGGTEAFFGQGTRLTVV.

This clonotype was seen only once. The J gene is TRBJ2-5, the V gene TRBV20-1; 10 positions agree with TRBD1. The CDR3 runs 16 residues. Germline V gene lookup returns CDR1 DFQATT and CDR2 SNEGSKA (reference sequence). With 2 bases clipped from V and 3 bases from J, the junction kept 9 bases outside the gene matches. CDR3 in amino acids: CSARFPMGQGKETQYF. CDR3 nucleotide sequence: TGCAGTGCTAGATTTCCGATGGGACAGGGGAAAGAGACCCAGTACTTC.

V usage is TRBV27 and J usage is TRBJ2-7; either TRBD1 or TRBD2 may supply D (5 bases each). This CDR3 region has 13 residues. Germline CDR1 and CDR2: MNHEY and SMNVEV (reference sequence). V shed 6 bases and J shed 2 bases, with 11 bases lying between them. The CDR3 spells CASRRGRPYEQYF. CDR3 bases: TGTGCCAGCAGACGGGGACGGCCCTACGAGCAGTACTTC.

The chain combines TRBV6-2 or TRBV6-3 with TRBJ2-7; 7 bases match TRBD2. Looked up from germline, CDR1 is MNHEY and CDR2 is SVGEGT. Losses at the gene ends were 7 bases for V and 4 bases for J; bases not matched to a gene: 4. The CDR3 has 12 amino acids. For the CDR3, the DNA is TGTGCCAGCAAGGCAGCGGGATACGAGCAGTACTTC. Its translation: CASKAAGYEQYF.

This clonotype was counted ten times or more. The chain carries TRBV7-2 and TRBJ2-7; TRBD2 is a possible D gene (6 bases). Germline V gene sequence: CDR1 SGHTA, CDR2 FQGNSA. The CDR3 has 16 amino acids. Trimming took off 1 base at V and 2 bases at J, with 15 bases between the two ends. The DNA of the CDR3 is TGTGCCAGCAGCTTAGGTCTCATCGGGGGAGCCTACGAGCAGTACTTC. Protein product: CASSLGLIGGAYEQYF.

This clonotype was detected only once. J is TRBJ1-1 and V is TRBV5-1; 8 bases are a match to TRBD1. V trimming: 4 bases; J trimming: 6 bases; junction bases outside the gene matches: 5. The length of the CDR3 is 13 residues. CDR1 and CDR2 from the germline V gene are SGHRS and YFSETQ. CDR3 bases: TGCGCCAGCAGCCCACAGGGGGAGGCTGAAGCTTTCTTT. Translated, it gives CASSPQGEAEAFF.